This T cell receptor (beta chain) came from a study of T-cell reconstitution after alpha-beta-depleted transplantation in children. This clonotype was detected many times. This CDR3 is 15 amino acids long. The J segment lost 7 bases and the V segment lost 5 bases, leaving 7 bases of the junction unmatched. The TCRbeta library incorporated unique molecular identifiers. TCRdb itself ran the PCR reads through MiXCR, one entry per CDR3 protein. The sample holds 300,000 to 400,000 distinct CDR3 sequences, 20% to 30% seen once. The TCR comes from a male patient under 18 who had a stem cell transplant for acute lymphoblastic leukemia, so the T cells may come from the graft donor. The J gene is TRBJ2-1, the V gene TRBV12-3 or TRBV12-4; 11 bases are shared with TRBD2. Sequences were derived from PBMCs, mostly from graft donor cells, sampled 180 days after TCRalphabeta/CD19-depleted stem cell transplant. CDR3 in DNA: TGTGCCAGCAGTCAACTAGCGGGAGTAGGAAATGAGCAGTTCTTC. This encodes CASSQLAGVGNEQFF.